The clone carrying this T cell receptor (beta chain) was detected once. Its antigen is as yet unknown. The sample comes from a study of T cell responses to AZD1222 COVID-19 vaccine. The study, taken as a whole, reports: Baseline antibody screening turned up just a handful of seropositive AZD1222 recipients. Vaccine-associated CD4 TCRs ranged over spike, dominating at 160-218 and 743-854.

Profiling relied on immunoSEQ multiplex PCR, and the TCRdb table lists in-frame clones only, not all of them. The sample records 150,000 to 200,000 clones, roughly 92% being singletons. The material was peripheral blood, obtained 28 days after the second AZD1222 dose. This clonotype originated in an adult who received the AZD1222 COVID-19 vaccine.

For the CDR3, the DNA is TGTGCCAGCAGGAGCACAGGGGGCACTGAAGCTTTCTTT. Translation gives CASRSTGGTEAFF. This chain uses TRBV28 with TRBJ1-1; 8 bases are shared with TRBD1. CDR3 length: 13 amino acids. After removal of 6 bases from V and 4 bases from J, the junction contained 4 bases not matched to a gene. Germline CDR1 is MDHEN and CDR2 is SYDVKM.